Presented here are 32 T cell receptor beta chains from one specimen sequenced in a study of T cells after yellow fever vaccination. Via MiXCR, TCRdb re-called the 5' RACE reads, giving one row per CDR3 protein. Among 200,000 to 300,000 distinct CDR3 sequences, 6.5% to 7.5% were seen once, and the ten largest hold more than 1%. The source was CD4+ T cells sorted from PBMCs, collected on the day of the yellow fever booster vaccination. The receptors originated from a man aged 30 to 45 who received the YFV17D yellow fever vaccine.

This clonotype occurred a few times. This rearrangement joins TRBV20-1 to TRBJ2-7, with a tentative D call TRBD1 (6 bases). The germline gives CDR1 DFQATT, CDR2 SNEGSKA (reference sequence). The length of the CDR3 is 10 residues. The V end lost 5 bases, the J end lost 9 bases, and 11 bases lay between the germline ends. CDR3 region: CSAQGQRQYF. The CDR3 nucleotides are TGCAGTGCTCAAGGACAGCGGCAGTACTTC.

This clonotype was detected only a few times. The chain has TRBV7-9 and TRBJ2-1, with no clear D. The CDR3 totals 14 residues. The V gene lost 1 base and the J gene lost 6 bases, with 10 bases spanning the gap. CDR1 is SEHNR, CDR2 FQNEAQ, per germline (reference sequence). CDR3 amino acids: CASSLDPGANEQFF. The CDR3, as DNA: TGTGCCAGCAGCTTAGACCCAGGAGCCAATGAGCAGTTCTTC. The variable domain in full, with the rest retrieved from reference TRBV7-9 and TRBJ2-1, is DTGVSQNPRHKITKRGQNVTFRCDPISEHNRLYWYRQTLGQGPEFLTYFQNEAQLEKSRLLSDRFSAERPKGSFSTLEIQRTEQGDSAMYLCASSLDPGANEQFFGPGTRLTVL.

The V call is TRBV5-1, the J call TRBJ2-5; a weak D match, TRBD2 (6 bases). V dropped 2 bases and J dropped 4 bases, with 15 bases sitting between them. Germline lookup yields CDR1 SGHRS and CDR2 YFSETQ. This CDR3 has 15 amino acids. The CDR3 sequence: CASSLAATRGETQYF. In DNA form, the CDR3 reads TGCGCCAGCAGCTTAGCTGCGACTAGGGGAGAGACCCAGTACTTC.

This clonotype has a count of ten or more. The chain uses TRBV6-1 and TRBJ2-2; the match to TRBD2 covers 10 bases. Per germline, CDR1 MNHNS and CDR2 SASEGT. The trim removed 7 bases at V and 5 bases at J, leaving 7 bases unmatched. The CDR3 extends over 15 amino acids. CDR3 in DNA: TGTGCCAGCAAACCAGCGGGAGGGCCTACCGGGGAGCTGTTTTTT. This codes for CASKPAGGPTGELFF.

The chain links TRBV5-4 to TRBJ1-1, with D unclear. From germline, CDR1 is SGHNT and CDR2 YYREEE (reference sequence). V was clipped by 0 bases and J by 4 bases, with 10 bases between them. This CDR3 has 14 amino acids. The CDR3 spells CASSLVGIITEAFF. In DNA, the CDR3 is TGTGCCAGCAGCTTGGTGGGGATAATCACTGAAGCTTTCTTT.

This clonotype was seen a few times. The chain recombines TRBV12-3 or TRBV12-4 with TRBJ1-4, with D perhaps matching TRBD1 (6 bases). CDR3 length: 15 amino acids. Trimming cost V 5 bases and J 2 bases, with 12 bases left between them. The DNA for the CDR3 is TGTGCCAGCAGTAAGGGGGGCTCGACTAATGAAAAACTGTTTTTT. Its protein is CASSKGGSTNEKLFF.

This clonotype was seen many times. The chain employs TRBV7-2 and TRBJ2-5; D ambiguous. This CDR3 region has 14 residues. Per germline, CDR1 SGHTA and CDR2 FQGNSA. V shed 5 bases and J shed 1 base, with 11 bases lying between them. As DNA, the CDR3 is TGTGCCAGCAGCACCCTGGGGTTCCAAGAGACCCAGTACTTC. Its translation is CASSTLGFQETQYF.

This clonotype was seen more than once but under ten times. CDR3 protein: CASSMNRAGLYNEQFF. In DNA, the CDR3 is TGTGCCAGTAGTATGAATCGAGCGGGACTCTACAATGAGCAGTTCTTC. V is TRBV19 and J is TRBJ2-1; 7 bases fit TRBD2. The CDR3 length is 16 residues. V was clipped by 3 bases and J by 3 bases; unmatched bases: 8. Germline V gene lookup returns CDR1 LNHDA and CDR2 SQIVND (reference sequence).

This clonotype has a count of ten or more. J is TRBJ2-7 and V is TRBV7-2; D possibly corresponds to TRBD1 (5 bases). Trimming left V 3 bases short and J 3 bases short, with 18 bases between. This CDR3 has 16 residues. The germline CDR1 and CDR2 sequences are SGHTA and FQGNSA. The CDR3 sequence is CASSFFDSRPNYEQYF. The CDR3 region has the DNA TGTGCCAGCAGCTTCTTCGACAGTAGGCCAAACTACGAGCAGTACTTC.

This clonotype came up many times. The chain links TRBV12-3 or TRBV12-4 to TRBJ2-1, with D possibly matching TRBD2 (6 bases). V gave up 3 bases and J gave up 4 bases, with 7 bases separating them. This CDR3 has 13 residues. CDR3 sequence reads: CASSFGTYNEQFF. CDR3 nucleotide sequence: TGTGCCAGCAGTTTCGGGACTTACAATGAGCAGTTCTTC.

This clonotype occurred many times. The V and J genes are TRBV5-1 and TRBJ2-7; 7 bases align to TRBD1. The germline CDR1 and CDR2 sequences are SGHRS and YFSETQ. V lost 5 bases and J lost 5; bases outside the gene matches: 13. This CDR3 is built from 15 residues. In DNA form, the CDR3 reads TGCGCCAGCAGTTATAACGGACAGGACGGAGACGAGCAGTACTTC. It specifies CASSYNGQDGDEQYF.

The chain links TRBV3-1 to TRBJ2-2; D is ambiguous. Germline V lookup: CDR1 LGHDT, CDR2 YNNKEL (reference sequence). Trimming shortened V by 1 base and J by 7 bases, and 7 bases separated the two germline ends. This CDR3 is built from 13 residues. The CDR3 sequence: CASSQGQHGELFF. In nucleotides, the CDR3 is TGTGCCAGCAGCCAAGGGCAACACGGGGAGCTGTTTTTT.

This clonotype was observed many times. The rearrangement uses TRBV5-1 and TRBJ2-3; D is unresolved. Germline loops: CDR1 SGHRS, CDR2 YFSETQ. The CDR3 contains 14 residues. The V end lost 0 bases, the J end lost 2 bases, and 7 bases lay between the germline ends. In DNA, the CDR3 is TGCGCCAGCAGCTTGGGCGATTCCACAGATACGCAGTATTTT. This gives the protein CASSLGDSTDTQYF.

In its sample, this clonotype was seen a few times. The rearrangement joins TRBV4-3 to TRBJ2-1; 7 positions match TRBD2. CDR3 length: 16 residues. Trimming took 5 bases from V and 2 from J; bases not matched to a gene: 9. CDR1 and CDR2 (germline): LGHNA, YSLEER. CDR3 protein: CASSFQAGFTYNEQFF. DNA for the CDR3: TGCGCCAGCAGCTTCCAAGCGGGATTCACCTACAATGAGCAGTTCTTC.

This clonotype has a count of ten or more. The chain has TRBV24-1 and TRBJ2-1; TRBD2 matches 7 bases. The CDR3 consists of 15 residues. V gave up 10 bases and J gave up 7 bases; unmatched junction bases: 15. CDR1 and CDR2 from the germline V gene are KGHDR and SFDVKD. The CDR3 region is CATQSSGGRLNEQFF. The CDR3 bases are TGTGCCACTCAATCTAGCGGAGGCCGTTTAAATGAGCAGTTCTTC.

There are many counts of this clonotype. J is TRBJ2-1 and V is TRBV20-1; 7 bases are a match to TRBD2. The CDR3 runs to 16 residues. The V gene end was trimmed by 0 bases and the J gene end by 7 bases; junction bases not matched to a gene: 12. CDR1 is DFQATT and CDR2 is SNEGSKA in the germline V gene (reference sequence). CDR3 nucleotides: TGCAGTGCTAGAGATTCCGTTAGCGGGCGACCGAATGAGCAGTTCTTC. It yields the protein CSARDSVSGRPNEQFF.

This clonotype showed up many times. In DNA form, the CDR3 reads TGCGCCAGCAGTGAGCCGGGACAGGGGGCGGCAAATGAGCAGTTCTTC. Protein: CASSEPGQGAANEQFF. The chain combines TRBV10-1 with TRBJ2-1; 12 nucleotides line up with TRBD1. This CDR3 is built from 16 residues. V gave up 2 bases and J gave up 7 bases; unmatched junction bases: 6. Germline V lookup: CDR1 WNHNN, CDR2 SYGVQD (reference sequence).

This clonotype was counted ten times or more. This chain uses TRBV5-1 with TRBJ2-5, with D possibly matching TRBD1 (6 bases). CDR3 length: 16 amino acids. V was trimmed by 0 bases and J by 2 bases, leaving 14 bases between them. The V gene's germline CDR1 is SGHRS and CDR2 YFSETQ. CDR3 loop: CASSLGPTGFQETQYF. The DNA for the CDR3 is TGCGCCAGCAGCTTGGGACCGACAGGTTTTCAAGAGACCCAGTACTTC. The full variable domain, its missing parts supplied by reference TRBV5-1 and TRBJ2-5, is KAGVTQTPRYLIKTRGQQVTLSCSPISGHRSVSWYQQTPGQGLQFLFEYFSETQRNKGNFPGRFSGRQFSNSRSEMNVSTLELGDSALYLCASSLGPTGFQETQYFGPGTRLLVL.

The rearrangement uses TRBV18 and TRBJ2-1; no definite D call. The V end was cut by 2 bases, the J end by 0 bases, with 8 bases between. Germline lookup yields CDR1 KGHSH and CDR2 LQKENI. The CDR3 loop spans 15 amino acids. CDR3 sequence (DNA): TGTGCCAGCTCACCATTACAGAGCTCCTACAATGAGCAGTTCTTC. Encoded protein: CASSPLQSSYNEQFF.

The chain has TRBV6-1 and TRBJ2-7; perhaps D is TRBD1 or TRBD2 (5 bases each). The CDR3 consists of 15 residues. CDR1 is MNHNS, CDR2 SASEGT, per germline. V was shortened by 5 bases and J by 6 bases, with 20 bases between the two germline ends. The CDR3 DNA reads as TGTGCCAGCAGTCGACCACCCGGGACCTCGGGCGAGCAGTACTTC. Its protein is CASSRPPGTSGEQYF.

This clonotype came up many times. The gene calls are TRBV29-1 and TRBJ1-2; D perhaps matches TRBD1 (6 bases). The CDR3 runs 13 residues. The germline V and J ends were trimmed by 3 bases and 5 bases, with 13 bases remaining between them. Germline values: CDR1 SQVTM, CDR2 ANQGSEA. The CDR3: CSVDGQGSYGYTF. CDR3 sequence (DNA): TGCAGCGTTGACGGGCAGGGGTCATATGGCTACACCTTC.

This clonotype has more than one count but fewer than ten. This chain joins TRBV24-1 and TRBJ2-2, with TRBD2 matching over 8 bases. CDR3 length equals 15 residues. CDR1 is KGHDR and CDR2 is SFDVKD in the germline V gene. The junction had 7 bases not matched to a gene; V was cut back by 9 bases and J by 2 bases. CDR3: CATQGLAVNTGELFF. The CDR3, as DNA: TGTGCCACCCAAGGACTAGCAGTTAACACCGGGGAGCTGTTTTTT.

Ten or more counts support this clonotype. The rearrangement links TRBV28 to TRBJ2-3, with 8 bases fitting TRBD2. CDR1 and CDR2 from the germline V gene are MDHEN and SYDVKM. Trimming cost V 3 bases and J 4 bases; bases outside gene matches: 6. The CDR3 is 15 residues long. The CDR3 DNA reads TGTGCCAGCAGTTTGCAAAGCGGGAGTGCAGATACGCAGTATTTT. It specifies CASSLQSGSADTQYF.

The chain recombines TRBV7-2 with TRBJ2-2, with D unclear. Trimming stripped 8 bases from V and 2 bases from J, with 9 bases between. Germline CDR1 is SGHTA and CDR2 is FQGNSA. This CDR3 has 13 residues. This CDR3 reads CASGTVNTGELFF. The CDR3 nucleotides are TGTGCCAGCGGCACAGTTAACACCGGGGAGCTGTTTTTT.

This clonotype was seen at least ten times. The chain combines TRBV7-2 with TRBJ2-1; possibly TRBD2 for D (5 bases). Germline CDR1 SGHTA, CDR2 FQGNSA. The CDR3 is made up of 14 amino acids. Trimming removed 5 bases at V and 2 bases at J, with 10 bases between. CDR3 sequence (DNA): TGTGCCAGCAGCCCAATGCGGGCCTACAATGAGCAGTTCTTC. Residues: CASSPMRAYNEQFF. The complete variable domain, with remaining parts taken from reference TRBV7-2 and TRBJ2-1, reads GAGVSQSPSNKVTEKGKDVELRCDPISGHTALYWYRQSLGQGLEFLIYFQGNSAPDKSGLPSDRFSAERTGGSVSTLTIQRTQQEDSAVYLCASSPMRAYNEQFFGPGTRLTVL.

This sequence joins TRBV20-1 and TRBJ2-1; D gene unclear. Germline-derived CDR1 and CDR2 are DFQATT and SNEGSKA (reference sequence). CDR3 length: 13 residues. Trimming took 7 bases from V and 8 from J, leaving 18 bases between them. The CDR3 sequence: CSVARVITDEQFF. In nucleotides, the CDR3 is TGCAGTGTCGCTAGGGTAATTACTGATGAGCAGTTCTTC.

This clonotype was seen a few times. V is TRBV7-2 and J is TRBJ2-7, with D hard to call. This CDR3 is 14 amino acids long. Germline V CDR1 and CDR2: SGHTA, FQGNSA. With 1 base removed from V and 3 bases from J, the gap between germline ends came to 10 bases. CDR3 nucleotides: TGTGCCAGCAGCTTAGGGGGTGTCATCTACGAGCAGTACTTC. Protein product: CASSLGGVIYEQYF.

This clonotype has just a few counts. The gene calls are TRBV28 and TRBJ2-5; perhaps TRBD1 as D (8 bases). V was clipped by 5 bases and J by 5 bases, with 18 bases between them. This CDR3 comprises 15 residues. Looked up from germline, CDR1 is MDHEN and CDR2 is SYDVKM. The chain's CDR3 is CASSDGQGGRETQYF. As DNA, the CDR3 is TGTGCCAGCAGTGACGGACAGGGAGGGAGGGAGACCCAGTACTTC.

The rearrangement uses TRBV18 and TRBJ2-1, with 8 positions matching TRBD1. CDR3 size: 15 residues. Germline trimming cut 2 bases from V and 7 bases from J; bases unmatched to any gene: 7. The germline gives CDR1 KGHSH, CDR2 LQKENI. Here the CDR3 DNA reads TGTGCCAGCTCACCAGGACAGGGAATTGGAAATGAGCAGTTCTTC. Protein: CASSPGQGIGNEQFF.

Ten or more counts support this clonotype. This sequence joins TRBV7-8 and TRBJ1-6; weak D call: TRBD1 (5 bases). Germline V gives CDR1 SGHVS, CDR2 FQNEAQ. Trimming pared 5 bases from V and 7 bases from J, leaving 15 bases between. The CDR3 has 15 amino acids. CDR3 sequence: CASSLRMRGNSPLHF. CDR3 sequence (DNA): TGTGCCAGCAGCCTAAGAATGCGGGGGAATTCACCCCTCCACTTT.

This clonotype was picked up many times. The gene calls are TRBV12-3 or TRBV12-4 and TRBJ2-7; the D is unclear. V dropped 6 bases and J dropped 1 base, with 16 bases sitting between them. This CDR3 is 15 amino acids long. The CDR3, as DNA: TGTGCCAGCAGACCACACCGGGCAGCATCCTACGAGCAGTACTTC. Translation gives CASRPHRAASYEQYF.

This clonotype was recorded a few times. This chain uses TRBV7-9 with TRBJ2-3; no firm D call. The CDR3 has 14 residues. Germline V gene sequence: CDR1 SEHNR, CDR2 FQNEAQ (reference sequence). Trimming removed 2 bases at V and 8 bases at J, with 14 bases between. The CDR3 DNA reads as TGTGCCAGCAGCTTATCGGTCCCAGTAGGTACGCAGTATTTT. Its translation is CASSLSVPVGTQYF.